This record concerns one T cell receptor beta chain sequence. Attachment of unique molecular identifiers was made to individual cDNA molecules. TCRdb analysed the 5' RACE reads with MiXCR anew, one entry per CDR3 protein. Here the sample spans more than 65,000 distinct CDR3 sequences, roughly an eighth being singletons. This sample is drawn from a study of early T cells in non-severe SARS-CoV-2 infection. Study at large: Chains from this unsorted whole-blood bulk RNA could not be paired.

The sequencing sample was made of whole blood. The receptor's source is an adult who was a healthcare worker with PCR-confirmed SARS-CoV-2 infection or an uninfected control (not recorded which).

The CDR3 here is CASSQRELAPEQFF. In DNA form, the CDR3 reads TGCGCCAGCAGCCAGCGGGAGCTGGCCCCCGAGCAGTTCTTC. The chain uses TRBV4-3 and TRBJ2-1; 7 nucleotides align to TRBD2. CDR3 length equals 14 residues. CDR1 is LGHNA and CDR2 is YSLEER in the germline V gene. Trimming removed 3 bases from V and 10 bases from J; junction bases left unmatched: 9.